A single sample gave rise to the 9 T cell receptor beta chains below, sequenced in a study of resident and recirculating memory T cells in vitiligo. Clones were read by immunoSEQ multiplex PCR, and TCRdb kept only the in-frame ones, dropping some. The table lists 40,000 to 50,000 clones, around nine tenths of them singletons. Sequencing was performed on blood. These receptors were obtained from a male donor with vitiligo.

This chain links TRBV27 with TRBJ1-6; 7 bases agree with TRBD1. The V segment lost 2 bases and the J segment 6 bases; nucleotides outside the gene matches: 4. CDR3 length: 15 amino acids. CDR1 is MNHEY, CDR2 SMNVEV, per germline (reference sequence). The CDR3 spells CASSLMAGGNSPLHF. The CDR3 nucleotides are TGTGCCAGCAGTTTAATGGCAGGGGGTAATTCACCCCTCCACTTT.

V usage is TRBV9 and J usage is TRBJ1-2; D remains unclear. V gave up 3 bases and J gave up 5 bases, with 17 bases separating them. CDR3 length: 15 amino acids. Per the germline V gene, CDR1 is SGDLS and CDR2 is YYNGEE. The CDR3 spells CASSAGSGLIYGYTF. The CDR3 coding sequence is TGTGCCAGCAGCGCAGGTTCAGGACTAATTTATGGCTACACCTTC.

The V call is TRBV4-1, the J call TRBJ2-1, with 7 bases matching TRBD1. This CDR3 is built from 19 residues. The germline gives CDR1 MGHRA, CDR2 YSYEKL. V shed 0 bases, J shed 3 bases, and the junction held 14 bases outside the gene matches. The DNA of the CDR3 is TGCGCCAGCAGCCAAGAACTTTTCGAGGGGGCCGGGATCTACAATGAGCAGTTCTTC. Residues: CASSQELFEGAGIYNEQFF.

CDR3 nucleotide sequence: TGTGCCAGCAGCTTAGGCCCTCGGGGGAACGGCGAGCAGTACTTC. Protein sequence: CASSLGPRGNGEQYF. The chain is built from TRBV7-9 and TRBJ2-7, with D possibly matching TRBD2 (6 bases). Germline assignment: CDR1 SEHNR and CDR2 FQNEAQ (reference sequence). The V end lost 1 base, the J end lost 6 bases, and 16 bases lay between the germline ends. This CDR3 has 15 amino acids.

The chain has TRBV4-3 and TRBJ2-1, with D perhaps matching TRBD1 (6 bases). This CDR3 is 12 amino acids long. The V end lost 5 bases, the J end lost 5 bases, and 7 bases lay between the germline ends. Per the germline V gene, CDR1 is LGHNA and CDR2 is YSLEER. In nucleotides, the CDR3 is TGCGCCAGCAGCAGGACAGACAATGAGCAGTTCTTC. This translates into CASSRTDNEQFF.

V gene TRBV7-9 combines with J gene TRBJ1-1; 7 bases are a match to TRBD1. The CDR3 has 14 amino acids. The ends lost 4 bases at V and 11 bases at J; junction bases unmatched: 13. The V gene's germline CDR1 is SEHNR and CDR2 FQNEAQ (reference sequence). CDR3 amino acids: CASSSILQGDVAFF. The CDR3 bases are TGTGCCAGCAGCTCCATCCTCCAGGGGGATGTCGCTTTCTTT.

The chain links TRBV11-2 to TRBJ2-7; 7 bases map to TRBD2. CDR1 is SGHAT and CDR2 is FQNNGV in the germline V gene. The CDR3 consists of 13 residues. The CDR3 is CATKVGGSYEQYF. The CDR3 DNA follows: TGTGCTACTAAGGTGGGGGGGTCATACGAGCAGTACTTC.

The chain has TRBV9 and TRBJ2-7; 14 bases line up with TRBD2. The V and J ends lost 2 bases and 7 bases, in that order; junction bases with no gene match: 8. The CDR3 length is 16 residues. Looked up from germline, CDR1 is SGDLS and CDR2 is YYNGEE. This CDR3 is CASSVGTSGGVWEQYF. Here the CDR3 DNA reads TGTGCCAGCAGCGTTGGGACTAGCGGGGGTGTGTGGGAGCAGTACTTC.

The rearrangement uses TRBV9 and TRBJ2-2; 8 bases agree with TRBD1. Germline CDR1 reads SGDLS; CDR2 reads YYNGEE. This CDR3 has 15 amino acids. V lost 0 bases to trimming and J lost 5 bases; unmatched junction nucleotides: 3. The CDR3 DNA reads as TGTGCCAGCAGCGTAGCAGGGGGCTCGACCGGGGAGCTGTTTTTT. Translation: CASSVAGGSTGELFF.